Described below is a single TCR beta chain sequence and its context. As originally analysed: Cell counts per sample came from amplifying reference gene primers. Clones were sequenced by immunoSEQ multiplex PCR, and TCRdb holds only the in-frame ones, with some missing. V and J calls and clone size follow that table, whereas D and trimming were derived from the DNA. Of some 89,000 clones listed, under 85% are singletons. This specimen belongs to a study of blood T cell repertoires in COVID-19. Study in general: The samples span acute and convalescent COVID-19 from the United States, Italy and Spain.

This sequence was found in a man in his 70s with acute or convalescent COVID-19. Sequencing used peripheral blood.

The CDR3 nucleotides are TGTGCCAGCAGTTTTAGCGAACACAATGAGCAGTTCTTC. Encoded protein: CASSFSEHNEQFF. The V call is TRBV12-3 or TRBV12-4, the J call TRBJ2-1, with a weak D call TRBD2 (5 bases). The CDR3 has 13 residues. V shed 3 bases and J shed 5 bases, with 8 bases lying between them.